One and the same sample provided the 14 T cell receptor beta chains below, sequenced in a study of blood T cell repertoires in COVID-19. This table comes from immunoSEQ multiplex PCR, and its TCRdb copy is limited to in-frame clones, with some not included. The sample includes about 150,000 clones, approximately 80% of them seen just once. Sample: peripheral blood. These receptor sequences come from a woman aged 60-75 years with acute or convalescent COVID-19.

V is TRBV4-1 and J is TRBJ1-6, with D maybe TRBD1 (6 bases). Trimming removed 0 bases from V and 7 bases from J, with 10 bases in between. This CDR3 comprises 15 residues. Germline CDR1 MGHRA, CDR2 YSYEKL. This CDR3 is CASSQDIRGNSPLHF. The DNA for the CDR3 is TGCGCCAGCAGCCAAGATATCAGGGGAAATTCACCCCTCCACTTT.

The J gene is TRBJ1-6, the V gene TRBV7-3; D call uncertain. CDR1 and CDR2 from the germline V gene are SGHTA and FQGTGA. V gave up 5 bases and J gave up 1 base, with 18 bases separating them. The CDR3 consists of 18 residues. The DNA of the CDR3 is TGTGCCAGCAGCCCCCCACGGGTAGGAGAATCCTATAATTCACCCCTCCACTTT. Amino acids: CASSPPRVGESYNSPLHF.

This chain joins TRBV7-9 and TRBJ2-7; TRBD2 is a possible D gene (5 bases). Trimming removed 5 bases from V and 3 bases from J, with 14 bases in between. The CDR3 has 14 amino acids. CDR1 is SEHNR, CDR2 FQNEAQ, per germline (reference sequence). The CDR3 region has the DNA TGTGCCAGCAGCACTTGGACTGACAACTACGAGCAGTACGTC. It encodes CASSTWTDNYEQYV.

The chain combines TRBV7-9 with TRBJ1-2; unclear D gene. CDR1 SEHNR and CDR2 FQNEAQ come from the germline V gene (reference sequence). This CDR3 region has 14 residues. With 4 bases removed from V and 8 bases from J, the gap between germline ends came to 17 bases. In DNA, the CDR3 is TGTGCCAGCAGCTCAATAGGTGGAGGGCTCGGCTACACCTTC. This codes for CASSSIGGGLGYTF.

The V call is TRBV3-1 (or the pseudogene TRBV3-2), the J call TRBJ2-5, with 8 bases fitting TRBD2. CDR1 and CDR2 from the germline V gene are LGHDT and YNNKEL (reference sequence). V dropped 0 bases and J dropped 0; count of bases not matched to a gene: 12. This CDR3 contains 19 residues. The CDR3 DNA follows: TGTGCCAGCAGCCAAGATGGACTAGCAGTAATCACGTACCAAGAGACCCAGTACTTC. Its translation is CASSQDGLAVITYQETQYF.

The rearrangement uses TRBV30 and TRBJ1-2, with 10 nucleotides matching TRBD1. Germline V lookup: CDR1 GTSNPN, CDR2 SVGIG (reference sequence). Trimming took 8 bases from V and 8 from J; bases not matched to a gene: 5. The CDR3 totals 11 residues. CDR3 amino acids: CAGDRGGGYTF. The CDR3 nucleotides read TGTGCCGGGGACAGGGGAGGAGGCTACACCTTC. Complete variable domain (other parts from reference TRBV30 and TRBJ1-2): SQTIHQWPATLVQPVGSPLSLECTVEGTSNPNLYWYRQAAGRGLQLLFYSVGIGQISSEVPQNLSASRPQDRQFILSSKKLLLSDSGFYLCAGDRGGGYTFGSGTRLTVV.

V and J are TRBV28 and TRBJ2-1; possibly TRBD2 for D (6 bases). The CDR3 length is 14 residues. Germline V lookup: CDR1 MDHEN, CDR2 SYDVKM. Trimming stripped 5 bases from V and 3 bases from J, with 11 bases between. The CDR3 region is CASSNWGDYNEQFF. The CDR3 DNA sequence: TGTGCCAGCAGTAATTGGGGGGACTACAATGAGCAGTTCTTC.

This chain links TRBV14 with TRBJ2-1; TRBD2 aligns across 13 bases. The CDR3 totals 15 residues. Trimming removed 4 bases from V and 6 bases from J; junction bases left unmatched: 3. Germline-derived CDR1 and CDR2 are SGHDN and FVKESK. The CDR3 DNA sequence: TGTGCCAGCAGCCGAGGACTAGCGGGGGTCAATGAGCAGTTCTTC. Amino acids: CASSRGLAGVNEQFF.

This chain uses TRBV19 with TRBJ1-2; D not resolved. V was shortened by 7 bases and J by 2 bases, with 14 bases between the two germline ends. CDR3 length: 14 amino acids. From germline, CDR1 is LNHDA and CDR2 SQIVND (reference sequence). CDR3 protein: CASTYSPVNYGYTF. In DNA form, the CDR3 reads TGTGCCAGTACCTATAGCCCCGTAAACTATGGCTACACCTTC.

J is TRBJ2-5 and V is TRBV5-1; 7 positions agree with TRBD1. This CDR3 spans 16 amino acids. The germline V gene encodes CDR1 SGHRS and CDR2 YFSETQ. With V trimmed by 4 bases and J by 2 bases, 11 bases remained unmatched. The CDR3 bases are TGCGCCAGCAGCAGCCCTCTACCGGGACAGCAAGAGACCCAGTACTTC. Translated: CASSSPLPGQQETQYF.

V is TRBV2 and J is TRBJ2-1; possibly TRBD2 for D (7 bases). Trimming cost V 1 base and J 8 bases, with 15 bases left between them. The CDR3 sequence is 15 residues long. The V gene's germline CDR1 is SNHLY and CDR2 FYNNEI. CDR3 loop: CASSEDGRGFDEQFF. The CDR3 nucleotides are TGTGCCAGCAGTGAAGATGGGAGGGGGTTCGATGAGCAGTTCTTC.

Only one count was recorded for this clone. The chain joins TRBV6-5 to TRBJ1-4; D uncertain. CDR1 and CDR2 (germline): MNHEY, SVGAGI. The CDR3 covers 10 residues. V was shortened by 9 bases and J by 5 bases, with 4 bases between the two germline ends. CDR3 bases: TGTGCCAGTGAGAATGAAAAACTGTTTTTT. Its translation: CASENEKLFF.

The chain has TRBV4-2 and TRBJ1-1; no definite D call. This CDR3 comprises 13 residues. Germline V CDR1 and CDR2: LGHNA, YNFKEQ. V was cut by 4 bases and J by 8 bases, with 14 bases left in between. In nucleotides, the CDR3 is TGTGCCAGCAGCCCTGAACATGGGGAGGAAGCTTTCTTT. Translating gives CASSPEHGEEAFF.

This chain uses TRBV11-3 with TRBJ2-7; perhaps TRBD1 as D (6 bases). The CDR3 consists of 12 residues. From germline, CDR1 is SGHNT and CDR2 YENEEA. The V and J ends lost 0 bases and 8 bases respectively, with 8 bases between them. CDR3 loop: CASSLDQGKQYF. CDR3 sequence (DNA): TGTGCCAGCAGCTTAGATCAGGGGAAGCAGTACTTC.